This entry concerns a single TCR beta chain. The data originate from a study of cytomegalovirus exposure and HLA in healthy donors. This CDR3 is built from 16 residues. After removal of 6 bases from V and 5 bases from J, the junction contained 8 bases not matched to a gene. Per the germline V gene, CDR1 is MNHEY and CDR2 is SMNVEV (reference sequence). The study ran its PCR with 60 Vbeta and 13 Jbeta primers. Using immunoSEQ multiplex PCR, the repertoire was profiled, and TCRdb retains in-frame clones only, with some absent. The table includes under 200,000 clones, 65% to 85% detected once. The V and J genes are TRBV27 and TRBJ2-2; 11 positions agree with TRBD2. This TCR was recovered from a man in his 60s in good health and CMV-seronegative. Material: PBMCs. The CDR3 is CASRKRGLAETGELFF. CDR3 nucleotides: TGTGCCAGCAGAAAGAGGGGACTAGCGGAGACCGGGGAGCTGTTTTTT.